This TCR beta chain was obtained from a study of identical twins. Overall study findings and caveats: Models predicted too little out-of-frame TCR alpha sharing in monozygotic twins. Out-of-frame alpha sequences shared by twins were enriched for low generation probability.

Comments on this clonotype: Its matching antigen is unknown.

A universal primer site was incorporated via template switching, and the cDNA contained unique molecular identifiers. TCRdb re-called the 5' RACE reads with MiXCR, one entry per CDR3 protein. The table records 500,000 to 600,000 distinct CDR3 sequences, roughly a fifth of them present only once. With V trimmed by 2 bases and J by 11 bases, 8 bases remained unmatched. Germline lookup yields CDR1 SGHTA and CDR2 FQGTGA. The CDR3 has 13 amino acids. These data also formed part of another study, on T cells expressing NK-cell markers.

The sequenced sample consisted of CD4+ T cells sorted from blood. This receptor was taken from a woman in her late teens or twenties in good health. The chain joins TRBV7-3 to TRBJ1-1; 7 nucleotides line up with TRBD1. CDR3 residues: CASSLAPGTEAFF. CDR3 nucleotides: TGTGCCAGCAGCTTAGCCCCCGGGACAGAGGCTTTCTTT.